The clone carrying this T cell receptor (beta chain) is a singleton in its sample. Antigen: not known. Germline values: CDR1 SGHRS, CDR2 YFSETQ. V was cut by 1 base and J by 3 bases, with 12 bases left in between. The CDR3 is 15 residues long. Clones were sequenced by immunoSEQ multiplex PCR, and TCRdb holds only the in-frame ones, with some missing. This sample has about 16,000 clones, with roughly 70% found just once. The data were taken from a study of vaccination effects on CD4 cells after COVID-19. Within the ViraFEST assay, antigen-specific CD4+ T cells underwent expansion with viral peptide pools prior to sequencing. When about ten days of culture had elapsed, CD4+ T cells were isolated. Each participant received a vaccine that was either BNT162b2 or mRNA-1273, given as two doses. It was on days 3 and 7 that half the medium was replaced with IL-2 medium.

The sequence was obtained from a human donor who received a COVID-19 vaccine. Specimen: CD4+ T cells from PBMCs cultured with SARS-CoV-2 spike peptides, collected after COVID-19 vaccination. J is TRBJ2-3 and V is TRBV5-1; no clear D. The chain's CDR3 is CASSLSGGTTDTQYF. CDR3 DNA sequence: TGCGCCAGCAGCTTGTCTGGTGGCACGACAGATACGCAGTATTTT.